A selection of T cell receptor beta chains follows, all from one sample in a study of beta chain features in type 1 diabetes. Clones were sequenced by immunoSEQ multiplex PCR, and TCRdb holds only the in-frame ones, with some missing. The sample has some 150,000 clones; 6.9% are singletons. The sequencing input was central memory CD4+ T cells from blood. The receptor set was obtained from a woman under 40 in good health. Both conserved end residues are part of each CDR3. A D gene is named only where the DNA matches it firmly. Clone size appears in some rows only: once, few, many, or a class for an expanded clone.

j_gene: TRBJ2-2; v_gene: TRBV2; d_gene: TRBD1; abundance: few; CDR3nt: TGTGCCAGCAGGGAGACAGGGGCGAACACCGGGGAGCTGTTTTTT; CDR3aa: CASRETGANTGELFF
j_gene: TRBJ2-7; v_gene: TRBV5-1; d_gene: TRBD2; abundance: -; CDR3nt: TGCGCCAGCAGTCAGCAACTAGCGGGAGACTTCCGTCCGCAGTACTTC; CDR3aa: CASSQQLAGDFRPQYF
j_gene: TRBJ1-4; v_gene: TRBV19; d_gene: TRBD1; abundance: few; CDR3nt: TGTGCCAGTAGCCCTCAGGGACAGTTTGCAACTAATGAAAAACTGTTTTTT; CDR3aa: CASSPQGQFATNEKLFF
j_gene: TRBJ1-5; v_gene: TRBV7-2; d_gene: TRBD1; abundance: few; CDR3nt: TGTGCCAGCAGCTTAGGGGACAGTGCAAATCAGCCCCAGCATTTT; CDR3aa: CASSLGDSANQPQHF
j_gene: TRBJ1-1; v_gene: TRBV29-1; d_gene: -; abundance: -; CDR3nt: TGCAGCGTGGGGCGAAACACTGAAGCTTTCTTT; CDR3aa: CSVGRNTEAFF
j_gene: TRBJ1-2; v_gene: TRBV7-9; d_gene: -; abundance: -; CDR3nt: TGTGCCAGCAGCTCGAAGGGGATCTATGGCTACACCTTC; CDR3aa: CASSSKGIYGYTF
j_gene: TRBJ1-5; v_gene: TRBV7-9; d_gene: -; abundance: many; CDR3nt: TGTGCCAGCAGCTTAGGGGCAGTCCATCAGCCCCAGCATTTT; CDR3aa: CASSLGAVHQPQHF
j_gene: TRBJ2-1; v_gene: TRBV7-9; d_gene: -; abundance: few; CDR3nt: TGTGCCAGCGAGCTGAGATCCAGGGGAAGATACAATGAGCAGTTCTTC; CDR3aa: CASELRSRGRYNEQFF
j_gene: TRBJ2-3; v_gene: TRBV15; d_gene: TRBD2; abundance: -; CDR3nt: TGTGCCACCAGCAGACTAGCGGAGACCACAGATACGCAGTATTTT; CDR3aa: CATSRLAETTDTQYF
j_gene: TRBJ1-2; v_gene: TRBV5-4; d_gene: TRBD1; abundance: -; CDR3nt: TGTGCCAGCAGCTTGGCAGGGGGCGCGTCCTATGGCTACACCTTC; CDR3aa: CASSLAGGASYGYTF
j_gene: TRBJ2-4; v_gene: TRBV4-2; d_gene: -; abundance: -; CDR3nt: TGTGCCAGCAGCCTGCAGCGGGAAAACATTCAGTACTTC; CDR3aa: CASSLQRENIQYF
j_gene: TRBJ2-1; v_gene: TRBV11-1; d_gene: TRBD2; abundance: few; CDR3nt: TGTGCCAGCAGTCGAGGACTCTCGGGAGGGCGTGGTGAGCAGTTCTTC; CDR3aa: CASSRGLSGGRGEQFF
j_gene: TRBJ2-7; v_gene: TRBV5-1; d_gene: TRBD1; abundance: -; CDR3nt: TGCGCCAGCAGCAGGACAGGGGATGAGGAGCAGTACTTC; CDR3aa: CASSRTGDEEQYF
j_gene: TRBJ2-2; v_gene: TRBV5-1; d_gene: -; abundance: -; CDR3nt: TGCGCCAGCATTGGGGACTCTACCTCCGGGGAGCTGTTTTTT; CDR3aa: CASIGDSTSGELFF
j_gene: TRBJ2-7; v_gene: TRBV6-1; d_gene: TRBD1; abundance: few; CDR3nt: TGTGCCAGCAGTGGTGGGGTGGGCAGGGACAGGGCCGAGCAGTACTTC; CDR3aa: CASSGGVGRDRAEQYF
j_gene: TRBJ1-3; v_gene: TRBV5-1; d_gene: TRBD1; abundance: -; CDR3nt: TGCGCCAGCAGCGCCGGACAGGTAGCTGGAAACACCATATATTTT; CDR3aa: CASSAGQVAGNTIYF
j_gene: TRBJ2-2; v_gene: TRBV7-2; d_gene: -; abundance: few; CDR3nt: TGTGCCAGCAGCTTTAGAGACACCGGGGAGCTGTTTTTT; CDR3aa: CASSFRDTGELFF
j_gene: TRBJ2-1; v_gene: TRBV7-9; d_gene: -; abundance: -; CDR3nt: TGTGCCAGCAGCTTATCTGGAGTCAATGAGCAGTTCTTC; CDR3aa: CASSLSGVNEQFF
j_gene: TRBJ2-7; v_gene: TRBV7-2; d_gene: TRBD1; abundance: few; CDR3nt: TGTGCCAGCAGCCTCGGACAGGTTTCCTACGAGCAGTACTTC; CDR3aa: CASSLGQVSYEQYF
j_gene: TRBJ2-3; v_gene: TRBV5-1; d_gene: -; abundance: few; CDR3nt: TGCGCCAGCAGCTCGTATGAGCTCAACACAGATACGCAGTATTTT; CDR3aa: CASSSYELNTDTQYF
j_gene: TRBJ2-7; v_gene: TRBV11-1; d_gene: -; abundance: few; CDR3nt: TGTGCCAGCAGCTTACTCCCCCAGGGGAGTGACGAGCAGTACTTC; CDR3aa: CASSLLPQGSDEQYF
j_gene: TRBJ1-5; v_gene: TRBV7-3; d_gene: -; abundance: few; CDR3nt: TGTGCCAGCAGCTTAGACAGTAATCAGCCCCAGCATTTT; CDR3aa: CASSLDSNQPQHF
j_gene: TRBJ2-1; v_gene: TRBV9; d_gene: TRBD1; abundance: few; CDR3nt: TGTGCCAGCAGCCAGGCCGGGACAGGGAACTCCTACAATGAGCAGTTCTTC; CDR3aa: CASSQAGTGNSYNEQFF
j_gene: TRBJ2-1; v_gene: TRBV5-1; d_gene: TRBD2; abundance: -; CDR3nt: TGCGCCAGCAGTTCCGGGACTAGTGACAATGAGCAGTTCTTC; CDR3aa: CASSSGTSDNEQFF
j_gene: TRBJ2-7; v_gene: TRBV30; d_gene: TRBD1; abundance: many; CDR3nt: TGTGCCTGGAGTGCCGGGACAGTCGACTACGAGCAGTACTTC; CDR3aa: CAWSAGTVDYEQYF
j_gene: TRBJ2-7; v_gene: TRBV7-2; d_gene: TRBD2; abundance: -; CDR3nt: TGTGCCAGCAGCTTCGAACGCAAACTAGCGTCTACCTACGAGCAGTACTTC; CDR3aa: CASSFERKLASTYEQYF
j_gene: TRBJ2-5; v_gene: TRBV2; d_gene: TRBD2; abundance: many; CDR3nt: TGTGCCAGCCAAGCGGGGGGGACCCTTGGAGAGACCCAGTACTTC; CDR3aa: CASQAGGTLGETQYF
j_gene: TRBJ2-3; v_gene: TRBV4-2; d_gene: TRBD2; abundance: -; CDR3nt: TGTGCCAGCAGCCACGGGAGGGCAGATACGCAGTATTTT; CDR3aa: CASSHGRADTQYF
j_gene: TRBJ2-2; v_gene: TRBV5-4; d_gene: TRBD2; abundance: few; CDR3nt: TGTGCCAGCAGCTTGGCTAGCGGGAGTTTTGGGGAGCTGTTTTTT; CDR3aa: CASSLASGSFGELFF
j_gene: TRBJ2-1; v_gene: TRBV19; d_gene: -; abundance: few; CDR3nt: TGTGCCACACGGGCTAGCGACAACAATGAGCAGTTCTTC; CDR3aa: CATRASDNNEQFF
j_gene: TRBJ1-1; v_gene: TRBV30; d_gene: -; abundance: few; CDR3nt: TGTGCCCGCGGAGGGATAGGTGTGAGTGGAGCTTTCTTT; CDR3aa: CARGGIGVSGAFF
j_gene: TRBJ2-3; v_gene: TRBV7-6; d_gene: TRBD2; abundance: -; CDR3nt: TGTGCCAGCAGCTTAAGGGCTAGCGGAAACACAGATACGCAGTATTTT; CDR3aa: CASSLRASGNTDTQYF
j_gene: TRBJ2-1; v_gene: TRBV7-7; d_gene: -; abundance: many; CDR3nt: TGTGCTAGCAGTATGGAAGCGGGCGAGCGCTATTTCTTC; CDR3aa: CASSMEAGERYFF
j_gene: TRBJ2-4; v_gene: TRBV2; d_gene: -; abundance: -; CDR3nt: TGTGCCAGCAGGGGGAGTGCCAAAAACATTCAGTACTTC; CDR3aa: CASRGSAKNIQYF
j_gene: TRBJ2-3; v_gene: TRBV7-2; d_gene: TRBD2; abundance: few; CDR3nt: TGTGCCAGCAGCCTCTCTAGCGGGGTAGGAGATACGCAGTATTTT; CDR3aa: CASSLSSGVGDTQYF
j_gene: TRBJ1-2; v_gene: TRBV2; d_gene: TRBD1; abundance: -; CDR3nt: TGTGCCAGCAGTGATTTGCAGGGGGTGGGCTATGGCTACACCTTC; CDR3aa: CASSDLQGVGYGYTF
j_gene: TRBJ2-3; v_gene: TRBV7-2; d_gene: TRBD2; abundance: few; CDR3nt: TGTGCCAGCAGCTTAGTTACTAGCGGGAGCATGTATTTT; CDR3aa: CASSLVTSGSMYF
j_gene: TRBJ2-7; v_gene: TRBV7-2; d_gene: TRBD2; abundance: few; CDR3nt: TGTGCCAGCAGCTTATATACTAGCGGCTACGAGCAGTACTTC; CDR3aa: CASSLYTSGYEQYF
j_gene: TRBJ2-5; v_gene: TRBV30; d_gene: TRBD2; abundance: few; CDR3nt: TGTGCCTGGAGTGTAACTAGCGGGAGGGGGGAGACCCAGTACTTC; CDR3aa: CAWSVTSGRGETQYF
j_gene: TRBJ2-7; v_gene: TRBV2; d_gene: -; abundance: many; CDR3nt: TGTGCCAGCAGAGGGGACTCGTCCGTCCCGCAGTACTTC; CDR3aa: CASRGDSSVPQYF
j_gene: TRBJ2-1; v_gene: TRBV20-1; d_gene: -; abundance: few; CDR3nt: TGCAGTGCTAGAAGGGGCAATGAGCAGTTCTTC; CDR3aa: CSARRGNEQFF
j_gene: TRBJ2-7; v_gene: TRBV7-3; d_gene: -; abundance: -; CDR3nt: TGTGCCAGCAGCCGCCTCGGAGGGCCCTACGAGCAGTACTTC; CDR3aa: CASSRLGGPYEQYF
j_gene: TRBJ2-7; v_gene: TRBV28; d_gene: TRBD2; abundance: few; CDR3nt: TGTGCCAGCAGTTCTCCCCTGGCGGGAGGATTGTACGAGCAGTACTTC; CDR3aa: CASSSPLAGGLYEQYF
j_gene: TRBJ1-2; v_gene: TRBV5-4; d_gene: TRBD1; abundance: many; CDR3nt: TGTGCCAGCAGCATCGACAGGGAAGCTGGCTACACCTTC; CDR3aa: CASSIDREAGYTF
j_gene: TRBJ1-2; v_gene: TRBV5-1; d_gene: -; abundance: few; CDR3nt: TGCGCCAGCAGCTCGTCGGGACAAGATGCCTACACCTTC; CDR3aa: CASSSSGQDAYTF
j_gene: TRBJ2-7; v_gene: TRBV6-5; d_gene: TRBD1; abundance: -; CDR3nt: TGTGCCAGCAGAACGGGACAGGTCTACGAGCAGTACTTC; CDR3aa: CASRTGQVYEQYF
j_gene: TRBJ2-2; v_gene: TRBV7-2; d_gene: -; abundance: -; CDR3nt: TGTGCCAGCAGCTTAGTGGGGCTTGGCACCGGGGAGCTGTTTTTT; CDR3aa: CASSLVGLGTGELFF
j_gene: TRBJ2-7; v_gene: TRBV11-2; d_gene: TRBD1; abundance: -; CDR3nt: TGTGCCAGCAGCCCAGCAGGTCAGGGGGATTACGAGCAGTACTTC; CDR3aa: CASSPAGQGDYEQYF
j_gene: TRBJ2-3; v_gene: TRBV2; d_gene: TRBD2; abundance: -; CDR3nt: TGTGCCAGCAGGGACCCCGGGGGGTCGGGGACAGATACGCAGTATTTT; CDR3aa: CASRDPGGSGTDTQYF
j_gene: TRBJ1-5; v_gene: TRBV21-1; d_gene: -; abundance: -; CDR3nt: TGTGCCAGCAGCAAACGTAGCAATCAGCCCCAGCATTTT; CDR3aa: CASSKRSNQPQHF
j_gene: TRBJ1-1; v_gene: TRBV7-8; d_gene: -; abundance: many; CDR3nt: TGTGCCGGATCCGGGGGGATGAACACTGAAGCTTTCTTT; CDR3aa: CAGSGGMNTEAFF
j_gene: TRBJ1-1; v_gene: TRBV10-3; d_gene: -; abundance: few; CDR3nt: TGTGCCAGCAGTTACTCGCCAGGGAACACTGAAGCTTTCTTT; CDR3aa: CASSYSPGNTEAFF
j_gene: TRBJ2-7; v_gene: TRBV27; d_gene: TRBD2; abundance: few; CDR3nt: TGTGCCAGCAGTTTAGGGGCGGGAGTTATAGTCGAGCAGTACTTC; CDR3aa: CASSLGAGVIVEQYF
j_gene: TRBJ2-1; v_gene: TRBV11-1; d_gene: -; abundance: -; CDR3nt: TGTGCCAGCAGCTTAACCCAGCGCCTGAGCTACAATGAGCAGTTCTTC; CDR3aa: CASSLTQRLSYNEQFF
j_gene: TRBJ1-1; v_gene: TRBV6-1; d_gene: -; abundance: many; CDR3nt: TGTGCCAGCAGTGATTTTGGAGACACTGAAGCTTTCTTT; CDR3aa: CASSDFGDTEAFF
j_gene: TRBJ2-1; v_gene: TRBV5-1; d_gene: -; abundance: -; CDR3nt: TGCGCCAGCAGCTTCACAGGTAGCTCCTACAATGAGCAGTTCTTC; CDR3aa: CASSFTGSSYNEQFF
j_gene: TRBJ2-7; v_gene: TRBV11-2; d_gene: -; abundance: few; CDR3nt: TGTGCCAGCAGCTACATTACAGTTTCCTACGAGCAGTACTTC; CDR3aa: CASSYITVSYEQYF
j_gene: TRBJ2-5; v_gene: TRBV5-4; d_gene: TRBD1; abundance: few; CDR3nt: TGTGCCAGCAGCTTCGCCGGGACAGCGCAAGAGACCCAGTACTTC; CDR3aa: CASSFAGTAQETQYF
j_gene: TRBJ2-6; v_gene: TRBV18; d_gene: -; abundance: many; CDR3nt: TGTGCCAGCTCACCGGAGGGGCTTAGCTCTGGGGCCAACGTCCTGACTTTC; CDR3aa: CASSPEGLSSGANVLTF
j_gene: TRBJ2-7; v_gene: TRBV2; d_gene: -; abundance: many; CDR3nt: TGTGCCAGCAGTACCTCCAGCGGGCCCGACCTCCAGTACTTC; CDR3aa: CASSTSSGPDLQYF